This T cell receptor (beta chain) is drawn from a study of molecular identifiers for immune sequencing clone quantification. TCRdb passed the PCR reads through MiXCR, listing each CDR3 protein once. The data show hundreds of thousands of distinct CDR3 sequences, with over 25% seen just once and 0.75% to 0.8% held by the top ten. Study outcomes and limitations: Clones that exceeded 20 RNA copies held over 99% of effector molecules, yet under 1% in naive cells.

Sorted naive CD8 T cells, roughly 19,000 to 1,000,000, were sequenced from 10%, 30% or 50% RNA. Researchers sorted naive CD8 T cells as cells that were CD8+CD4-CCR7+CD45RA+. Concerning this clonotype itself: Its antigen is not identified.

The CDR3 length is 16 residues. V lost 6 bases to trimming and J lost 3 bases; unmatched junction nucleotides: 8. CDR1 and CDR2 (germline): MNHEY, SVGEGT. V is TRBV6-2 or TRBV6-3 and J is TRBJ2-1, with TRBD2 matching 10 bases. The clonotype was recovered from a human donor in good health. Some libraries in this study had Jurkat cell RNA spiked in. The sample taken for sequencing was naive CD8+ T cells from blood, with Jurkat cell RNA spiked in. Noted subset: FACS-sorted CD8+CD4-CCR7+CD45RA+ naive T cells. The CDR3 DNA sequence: TGTGCCAGCAGGAAGCGGGGGGGCTTGTTCTACAATGAGCAGTTCTTC. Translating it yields CASRKRGGLFYNEQFF.